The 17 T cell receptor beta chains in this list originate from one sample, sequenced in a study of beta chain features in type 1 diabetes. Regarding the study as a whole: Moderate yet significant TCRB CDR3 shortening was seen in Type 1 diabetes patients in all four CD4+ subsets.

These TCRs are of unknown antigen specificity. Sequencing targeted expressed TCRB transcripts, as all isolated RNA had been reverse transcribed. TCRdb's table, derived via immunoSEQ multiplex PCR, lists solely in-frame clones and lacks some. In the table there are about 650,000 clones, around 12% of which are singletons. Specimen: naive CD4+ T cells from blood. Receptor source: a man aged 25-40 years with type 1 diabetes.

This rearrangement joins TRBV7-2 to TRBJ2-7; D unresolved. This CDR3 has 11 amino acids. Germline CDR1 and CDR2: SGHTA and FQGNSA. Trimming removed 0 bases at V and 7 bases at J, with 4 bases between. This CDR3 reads CASSLAREQYF. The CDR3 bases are TGTGCCAGCAGCTTAGCTCGGGAGCAGTACTTC.

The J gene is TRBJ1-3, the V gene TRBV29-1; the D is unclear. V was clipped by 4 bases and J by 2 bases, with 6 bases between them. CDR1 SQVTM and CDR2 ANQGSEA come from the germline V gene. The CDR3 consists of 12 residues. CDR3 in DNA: TGCAGCGTTGGAGTTCCTGGAAACACCATATATTTT. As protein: CSVGVPGNTIYF.

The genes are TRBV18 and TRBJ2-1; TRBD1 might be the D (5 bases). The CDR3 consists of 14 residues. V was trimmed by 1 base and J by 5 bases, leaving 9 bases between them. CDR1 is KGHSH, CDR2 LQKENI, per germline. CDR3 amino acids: CASSPQQDNNEQFF. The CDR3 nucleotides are TGTGCCAGCTCACCACAACAGGATAACAATGAGCAGTTCTTC.

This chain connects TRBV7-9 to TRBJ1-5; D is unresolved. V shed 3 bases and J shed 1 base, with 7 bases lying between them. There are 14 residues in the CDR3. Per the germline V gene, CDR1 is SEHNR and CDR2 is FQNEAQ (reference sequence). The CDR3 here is CASSFGESNQPQHF. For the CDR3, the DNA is TGTGCCAGCAGCTTTGGGGAGAGCAATCAGCCCCAGCATTTT.

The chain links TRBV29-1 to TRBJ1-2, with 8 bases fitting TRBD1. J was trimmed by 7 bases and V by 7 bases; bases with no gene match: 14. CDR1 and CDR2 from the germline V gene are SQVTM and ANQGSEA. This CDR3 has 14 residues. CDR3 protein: CSASLTGGEGGYTF. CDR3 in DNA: TGCAGCGCTTCGCTAACAGGGGGAGAGGGTGGCTACACCTTC.

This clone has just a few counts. The CDR3, as DNA: TGCGCCAGCAGCGGGGACATTCCCGAGCAGTACTTC. Encoded protein: CASSGDIPEQYF. This chain joins TRBV10-1 and TRBJ2-7, with D possibly being TRBD1 (6 bases). Germline V CDR1 and CDR2: WNHNN, SYGVQD (reference sequence). V lost 6 bases and J 6 bases, leaving 12 bases between the germline ends. The CDR3 spans 12 residues.

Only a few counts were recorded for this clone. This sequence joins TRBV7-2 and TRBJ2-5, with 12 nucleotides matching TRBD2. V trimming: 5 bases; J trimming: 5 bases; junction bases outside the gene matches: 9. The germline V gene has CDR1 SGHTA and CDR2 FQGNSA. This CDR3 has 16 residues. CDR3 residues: CASSPRTSGAGETQYF. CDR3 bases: TGTGCCAGCAGCCCACGGACTAGCGGGGCGGGGGAGACCCAGTACTTC.

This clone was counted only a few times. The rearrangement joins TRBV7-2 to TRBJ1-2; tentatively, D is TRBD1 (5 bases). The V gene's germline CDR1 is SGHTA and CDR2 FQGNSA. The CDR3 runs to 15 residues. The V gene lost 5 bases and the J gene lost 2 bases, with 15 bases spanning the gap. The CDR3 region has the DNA TGTGCCAGCAGCCGAACCTCGGACATAAACTATGGCTACACCTTC. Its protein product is CASSRTSDINYGYTF. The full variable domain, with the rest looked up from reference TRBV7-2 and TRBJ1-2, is GAGVSQSPSNKVTEKGKDVELRCDPISGHTALYWYRQSLGQGLEFLIYFQGNSAPDKSGLPSDRFSAERTGGSVSTLTIQRTQQEDSAVYLCASSRTSDINYGYTFGSGTRLTVV.

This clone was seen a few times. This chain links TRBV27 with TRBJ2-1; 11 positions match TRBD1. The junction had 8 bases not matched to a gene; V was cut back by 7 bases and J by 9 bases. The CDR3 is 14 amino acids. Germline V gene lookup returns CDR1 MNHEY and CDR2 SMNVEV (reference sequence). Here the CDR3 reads CASNLDRGLGEQFF. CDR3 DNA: TGTGCCAGCAACCTGGACAGGGGGCTGGGTGAGCAGTTCTTC.

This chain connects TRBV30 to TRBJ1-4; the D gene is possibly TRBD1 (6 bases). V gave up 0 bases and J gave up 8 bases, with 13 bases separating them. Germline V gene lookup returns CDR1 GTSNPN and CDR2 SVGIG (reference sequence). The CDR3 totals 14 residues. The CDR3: CAWSVPGAGEKLFF. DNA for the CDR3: TGTGCCTGGAGTGTACCAGGGGCGGGGGAAAAACTGTTTTTT.

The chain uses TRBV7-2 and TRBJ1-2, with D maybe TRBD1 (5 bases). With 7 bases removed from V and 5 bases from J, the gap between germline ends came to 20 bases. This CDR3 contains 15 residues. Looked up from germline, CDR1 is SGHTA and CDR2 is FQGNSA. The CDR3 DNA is TGTGCCAGCAACCTAGACGGGGCAGGGCGGTATGGCTACACCTTC. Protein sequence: CASNLDGAGRYGYTF.

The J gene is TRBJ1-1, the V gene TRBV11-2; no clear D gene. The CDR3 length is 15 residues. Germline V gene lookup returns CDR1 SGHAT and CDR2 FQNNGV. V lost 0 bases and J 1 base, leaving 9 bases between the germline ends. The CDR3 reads CASSLDFGKNTEAFF. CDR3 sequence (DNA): TGTGCCAGCAGCTTAGATTTCGGCAAGAACACTGAAGCTTTCTTT.

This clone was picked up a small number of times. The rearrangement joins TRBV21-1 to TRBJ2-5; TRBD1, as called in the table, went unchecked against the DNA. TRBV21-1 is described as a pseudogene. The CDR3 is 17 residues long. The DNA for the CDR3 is TGTGCCAGCCCCCAGGGTCCTCCCGCGACAGGGTTGGAGACCCAGTACTTC. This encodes CASPQGPPATGLETQYF.

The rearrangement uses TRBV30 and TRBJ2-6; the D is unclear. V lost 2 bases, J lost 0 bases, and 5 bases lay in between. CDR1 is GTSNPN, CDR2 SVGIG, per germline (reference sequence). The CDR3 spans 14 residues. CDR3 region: CAWSPGSGANVLTF. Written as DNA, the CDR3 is TGTGCCTGGAGTCCCGGCTCTGGGGCCAACGTCCTGACTTTC.

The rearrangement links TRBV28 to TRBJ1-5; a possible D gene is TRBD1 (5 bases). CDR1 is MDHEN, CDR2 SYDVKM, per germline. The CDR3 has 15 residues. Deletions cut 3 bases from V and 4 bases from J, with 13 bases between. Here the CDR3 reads CASSLRGTFNQPQHF. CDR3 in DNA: TGTGCCAGCAGTTTGAGGGGAACGTTTAATCAGCCCCAGCATTTT.

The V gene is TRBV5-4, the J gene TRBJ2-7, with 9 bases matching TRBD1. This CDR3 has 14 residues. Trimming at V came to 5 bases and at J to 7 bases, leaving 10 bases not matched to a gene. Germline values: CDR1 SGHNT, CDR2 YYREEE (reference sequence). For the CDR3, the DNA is TGTGCCAGCAGGCCACAGGGGGCATCTTTTGAGCAGTACTTC. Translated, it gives CASRPQGASFEQYF.

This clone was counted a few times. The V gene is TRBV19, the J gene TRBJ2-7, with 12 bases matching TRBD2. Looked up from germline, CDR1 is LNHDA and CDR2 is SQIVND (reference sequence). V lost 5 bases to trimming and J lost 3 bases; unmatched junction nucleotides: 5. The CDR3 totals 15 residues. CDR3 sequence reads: CASSPLAGGRYEQYF. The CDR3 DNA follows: TGTGCCAGTAGTCCCCTAGCGGGGGGGCGCTACGAGCAGTACTTC.